This T cell receptor beta chain derives from a study of cytomegalovirus exposure and HLA in healthy donors (TCRdb year 2017). With respect to the entire study: An earlier analysis of some 600 of the donors reported 276 Gb of sequence data and 100 million to 120 million unique TCR beta sequences obtained from some 200 million T cells. An early release that covered some 630 HLA-typed donors contained around 300 gigabases of sequencing data and tens of millions of unique TCR sequences. Of the roughly 400 genotyped donors, roughly 80% fell in the genetic ancestry cluster associated with self-reported Caucasian donors. The study aimed to test whether cataloging public T cell receptors could reveal signatures of past pathogen exposure. The T cell repertoires of under 700 subjects were profiled by immunosequencing and related to cytomegalovirus serostatus. Along with the approximately 700-subject first cohort, a separate validation cohort of over 90 different subjects was used. To predict cytomegalovirus infection status, the study brought together high-throughput TCR immunosequencing, statistical association of individual TCRs with disease status, and machine learning. In a later analysis, previously published TCR beta repertoires from 550 to 700 donors were re-analyzed and high-resolution HLA genotyping was added so that TCR occurrence patterns could be studied. Rather than using new phenotypic data, the later analysis identified candidate immune exposures from TCR beta sequences and from how often those sequences occurred across donors. An earlier analysis of around 640 of the donors used high-throughput TCR beta sequencing to judge whether each TCR beta V gene segment behaved as functional or pseudogenic. Donor age, sex, ethnicity and CMV serostatus were compiled alongside the repertoire data. Genome-wide SNP genotypes for about 60% of the 666 donors were used in a later genetic analysis, which treated that subset as a discovery cohort. Every discovery cohort repertoire had been produced on one sequencing platform. Class I and class II HLA loci were covered by the typing at four-digit resolution. Typing coverage differed by locus: A, B, C, DRB1 and DQB1 were typed in roughly 620-630 donors, DQA1 in about 510, DPA1 in nearly 610, and DPB1 in just under 490. A handful of DR-DQ haplotypes were treated as single units for association and clustering because of strong linkage in the cohort. Among roughly 400 genotyped donors of the cohort, an average of roughly 230,000 unique TCR beta nucleotide sequences was sequenced per donor, of which about 18% were non-productive. What the authors observed across the whole study: In this cohort, only TCR beta chains were sequenced, and detectable features were limited by the absence of alpha or paired-chain data. Sequencing depth was assumed to be roughly uniform across donors in the presence/absence analyses, though that assumption may not hold. An earlier analysis of approximately 530 of the donors showed that most TCR beta V segments appeared in productive rearrangements either about 87% or about 30% of the time, which broadly matched IMGT annotations. The 87-base-pair reads could not distinguish some IMGT-functional V segments, including TRBV6-2 and TRBV6-3, so those segments were excluded. Some 15 rarely observed V segments, including chromosome 9 orphons, were excluded from the earlier analysis of several hundred of the donors because counts were too low. Linkage disequilibrium might explain the correlated functional status among segregating V segments, but an unknown experimental factor could not be excluded. CMV serostatus was the only immune exposure information available for the cohort. According to a later genetic analysis, donors in an Asian-associated ancestry cluster had fewer N-insertions in productive TCRs than the approximately 670-donor mean. V-gene and J-gene trimming of TCR beta chains was associated with a missense DCLRE1C variant in a later genetic analysis, and the association was replicated in an independent cohort. A later analysis found that HLA-associated TCR beta chains were more clonally expanded and had lower generation probabilities than equally common non-associated chains. In both the original and validation cohorts, the classifier was reported to diagnose cytomegalovirus status with high specificity and sensitivity. Most CMV-associated TCR beta chains appeared to be HLA-restricted in a later analysis, and the HLA associations seemed to be driven largely by CMV exposure. At a false discovery rate of 0.05, a later analysis linked some 18,000 TCR beta sequences to specific HLA alleles. A further reported finding was that TCR beta sequences accurately predicted the HLA-A and HLA-B alleles for most subjects in the first cohort. According to a later analysis, parvovirus B19, influenza, CMV and Epstein-Barr virus appeared linked to several top co-occurrence clusters. The sequencing pipeline was judged likely to have produced a cluster of highly shared sequence variants as a technical artifact. In vitro tests confirmed that three of the cytomegalovirus-associated TCR beta chains recognize cytomegalovirus antigens. The authors suggested that the approach could potentially be extended to other disease states and immunological phenotypes. Assigning TCR associations to individual alleles was difficult when HLA alleles, especially DR and DQ, strongly co-occurred. In a later analysis, the rate of TCR association differed among HLA loci, with DRB1 alleles having the most associated TCRs and HLA-C alleles having the fewest. Because some donors lacked HLA typing at each locus, the association tests relied only on the typed subset. While some public TCRs were present in many individuals, most TCR sequences turned up only very rarely across donors. In the study, approximately 160 TCR beta chains were listed as associated with cytomegalovirus.

Library creation used the immunoSEQ multiplex PCR assay. A mixture of 60 forward primers for TCR Vbeta segments and 13 reverse primers for TCR Jbeta segments was used in the multiplex PCR. The CDR3 region of rearranged TCR beta genes was amplified from genomic DNA with a multiplex PCR assay. The amplified TCR beta libraries were sequenced on the Illumina HiSeq System as 87-base-pair reads. The source study handled its data this way. A later analysis tallied roughly 80 million unique TCR beta chains across the 700 or so repertoires, and about 12 million of those chains were shared by two or more donors. A nearest-neighbor algorithm error-corrected the raw reads and collapsed the reads into unique sequences, merging closely related sequences to remove PCR and sequencing errors. CDR3 sequences were aligned to IMGT reference sequences to assign V, D and J gene segments. Each retained sequence needed at least a six-nucleotide match to both a V gene segment and a J gene segment. A rearrangement was called productive if the CDR3 had no stop codons and remained in frame with V and J, and every other rearrangement was called non-productive. Following IMGT convention, CDR3 was defined as the stretch from the second conserved V-encoded cysteine up to the conserved J-encoded phenylalanine. The earlier analysis of approximately 500 of the donors excluded sequences that lacked an unambiguous match to a single V gene segment. In an earlier analysis of several hundred of the donors, V segments were called functional above 56.7% productive rearrangements and were called segregating when the between-donor standard deviation exceeded 5%. A statistical classification framework was developed to diagnose cytomegalovirus status using the catalog of TCR beta chain sequences. In a later analysis, TCR nucleotide sequences were compared against IMGT/GENE-DB human TR gene sequences so that V and J genes could be assigned. A later analysis assigned CDR3 sequences and most-parsimonious VDJ recombination scenarios with the TCRdist pipeline. A later analysis defined each TCR beta chain by its CDR3 amino acid sequence plus V-gene family, and excluded reads lacking a unique V-gene family. In a later analysis, around 650 highly shared, low-generation-probability nucleotide sequences were removed to address suspected cross-contamination and a sequencing artifact. In a later analysis, a clonal expansion index for each public chain was calculated from normalized within-repertoire ranks of inferred template counts. In a later analysis, generation probabilities were computed with a VDJ recombination model fitted to out-of-frame rearrangements, and the resulting probabilities were checked against IGoR. In a later analysis, hypergeometric tests were used to score TCR-TCR, TCR-HLA and TCR-CMV co-occurrence, with a repertoire-size bias correction applied to TCR pairs. To estimate false discovery rates, a later analysis permuted the HLA or CMV assignments 20 times. In a later analysis, co-occurring TCRs were grouped using DBSCAN, and TCRdist sequence similarity was added for clustering within HLA-allele-positive subsets. Repertoires with fewer than 30,000 or more than 120,000 public chains were left out of co-occurrence clustering, as were a handful of repertoires with anomalous nucleotide sharing. Drawn from immuneACCESS, this table holds only the in-frame rearrangements with V and J called that TCRdb kept. Clones are partly lost; checked studies trace under half to an unresolved V gene and leave the rest unexplained. From that table come the V and J calls and clone size; the DNA was used to work out D and trimming. A total of under 200,000 clones appear in this sample, roughly 83% of them only once. In total, the top ten clones hold around 1% of the sample.

In total, over 600 healthy bone marrow donors made up the cohort. All cohort members were sampled while nominally healthy, although unrecorded immune exposures were likely present. The donor was CMV seronegative and belonged to the group of 320 or so seronegative cohort members. Every donor gave a peripheral blood sample, and the peripheral blood mononuclear cells from that sample were used for TCR beta sequencing. Genomic DNA extraction from the blood cell samples was performed with the Qiagen DNeasy Blood Extraction Kit. With respect to this clone: The target of this receptor is not known. No clone much larger than this one lies a single base away; base qualities are absent.

From the cysteine up to the phenylalanine, the CDR3 has a length of 19 residues. Left in the record is the CDR3 DNA by itself, 57 bases read in frame from the first base. The germline V end is reduced by 7 bases and the J end by 0 bases; junction bases left unmatched: 15. Based on the germline V gene, the CDR1 and CDR2 sequences are ENHRY and SYGVKD. Material for sequencing was PBMCs. The sequence came from a man aged 25 to 45 in good health and CMV-seronegative. The chain couples TRBV10-3 to TRBJ2-1; TRBD2 agrees with 10 junctional bases. CDR3 sequence: CAIKGEASGSFSSYNEQFF. The DNA sequence reads TGTGCCATCAAAGGGGAGGCTAGCGGGAGCTTCAGCTCCTACAATGAGCAGTTCTTC.